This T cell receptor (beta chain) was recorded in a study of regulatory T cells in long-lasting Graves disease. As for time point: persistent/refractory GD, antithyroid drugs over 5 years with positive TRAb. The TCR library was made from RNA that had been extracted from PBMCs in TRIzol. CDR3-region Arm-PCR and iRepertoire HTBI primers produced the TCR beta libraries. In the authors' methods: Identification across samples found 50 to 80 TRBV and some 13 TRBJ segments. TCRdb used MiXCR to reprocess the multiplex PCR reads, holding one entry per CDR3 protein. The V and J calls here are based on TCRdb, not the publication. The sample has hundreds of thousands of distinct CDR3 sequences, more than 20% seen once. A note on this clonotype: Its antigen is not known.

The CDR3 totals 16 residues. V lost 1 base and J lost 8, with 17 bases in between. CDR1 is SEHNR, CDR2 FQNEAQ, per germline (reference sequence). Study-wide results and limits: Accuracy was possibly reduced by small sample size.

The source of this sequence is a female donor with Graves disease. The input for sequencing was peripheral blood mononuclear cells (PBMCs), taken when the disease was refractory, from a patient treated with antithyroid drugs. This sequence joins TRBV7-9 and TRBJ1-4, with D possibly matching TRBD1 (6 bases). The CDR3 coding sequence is TGTGCCAGCAGCTTAGAGGTGGGGGGCGCCCCCGAAAAACTGTTTTTT. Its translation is CASSLEVGGAPEKLFF.